The next 27 T cell receptor beta chains were all read from a single sample in a study of blood T cell repertoires in COVID-19. Sequenced by immunoSEQ multiplex PCR; TCRdb stores in-frame clones only, minus some. The sample lists 100,000 to 150,000 clones; approximately 80% were seen once. The sequenced material came from peripheral blood. The receptors shown here come from an older man with acute or convalescent COVID-19.

This chain links TRBV6-5 with TRBJ2-7; 7 nucleotides align to TRBD1. Losses at the gene ends were 2 bases for V and 0 bases for J; bases not matched to a gene: 1. Germline-derived CDR1 and CDR2 are MNHEY and SVGAGI. This CDR3 is built from 14 residues. The CDR3, as DNA: TGTGCCAGCAGTTACCGGGACAGCTCCTACGAGCAGTACTTC. Its translation: CASSYRDSSYEQYF.

This clone has only one observation. J is TRBJ2-5 and V is TRBV10-2; perhaps TRBD1 as D (6 bases). The germline V and J ends were trimmed by 3 bases and 2 bases, with 10 bases remaining between them. Germline V lookup: CDR1 WSHSY, CDR2 SAAADI. The CDR3 has 14 amino acids. DNA for the CDR3: TGCGCCAGCAGTGATTTAAGGGGGCAAGAGACCCAGTACTTC. Amino acid sequence: CASSDLRGQETQYF.

This chain connects TRBV7-4 to TRBJ1-1; weak D call: TRBD1 (5 bases). The V gene's germline CDR1 is SGHVT and CDR2 SQSDAQ. With 1 base removed from V and 6 bases from J, the gap between germline ends came to 9 bases. CDR3 length equals 13 residues. CDR3 in amino acids: CASSLGGDPEAFF. The CDR3 coding sequence is TGTGCCAGCAGCTTAGGGGGGGATCCTGAAGCTTTCTTT.

V gene TRBV19 combines with J gene TRBJ2-6; 9 nucleotides match TRBD1. Germline V gene lookup returns CDR1 LNHDA and CDR2 SQIVND (reference sequence). The CDR3 runs to 18 residues. J was trimmed by 0 bases and V by 3 bases; bases with no gene match: 6. CDR3 residues: CASSMDRGRSSGANVLTF. CDR3 DNA: TGTGCCAGTAGTATGGACAGGGGTCGAAGCTCTGGGGCCAACGTCCTGACTTTC.

This clone occurred a few times. This chain links TRBV5-4 with TRBJ2-2, with 9 bases that match TRBD1. Germline V lookup: CDR1 SGHNT, CDR2 YYREEE (reference sequence). The CDR3 sequence is 19 residues long. V trimming: 1 base; J trimming: 3 bases; junction bases outside the gene matches: 13. CDR3 loop: CASSLRVPGTGMDTGELFF. CDR3 DNA sequence: TGTGCCAGCAGCTTGAGGGTACCCGGGACAGGGATGGACACCGGGGAGCTGTTTTTT.

The J gene is TRBJ1-1, the V gene TRBV2; a weak D match, TRBD1 (5 bases). V was trimmed by 8 bases and J by 11 bases, leaving 15 bases between them. This CDR3 is 11 amino acids long. Germline V CDR1 and CDR2: SNHLY, FYNNEI. This CDR3 reads CASVLWEGAFF. The CDR3 nucleotides read TGTGCCAGCGTTCTGTGGGAGGGGGCTTTCTTT.

The V call is TRBV18, the J call TRBJ1-1, with TRBD1 matching over 8 bases. Germline CDR1 KGHSH, CDR2 LQKENI. With V trimmed by 3 bases and J by 4 bases, 10 bases remained unmatched. The CDR3 sequence is 16 residues long. CDR3 DNA: TGTGCCAGCTCACCGGGGGTGGACAGGGTTGCCACTGAAGCTTTCTTT. It translates to CASSPGVDRVATEAFF. Looking up the rest from reference TRBV18 and TRBJ1-1 gives the full variable domain: NAGVMQNPRHLVRRRGQEARLRCSPMKGHSHVYWYRQLPEEGLKFMVYLQKENIIDESGMPKERFSAEFPKEGPSILRIQQVVRGDSAAYFCASSPGVDRVATEAFFGQGTRLTVV.

A remark on this clone: Other nucleotide sequences in the sample specify the same CDR3. The rearrangement uses TRBV5-1 and TRBJ1-1; no clear D gene. This CDR3 has 13 residues. Per germline, CDR1 SGHRS and CDR2 YFSETQ. V was shortened by 7 bases and J by 1 base, with 11 bases between the two germline ends. The CDR3 sequence: CASGGQTNTEAFF. As DNA, the CDR3 is TGCGCCAGCGGTGGGCAGACGAACACTGAAGCTTTCTTT. Using reference TRBV5-1 and TRBJ1-1 for the parts outside the CDR3, the full variable domain is KAGVTQTPRYLIKTRGQQVTLSCSPISGHRSVSWYQQTPGQGLQFLFEYFSETQRNKGNFPGRFSGRQFSNSRSEMNVSTLELGDSALYLCASGGQTNTEAFFGQGTRLTVV.

The rearrangement uses TRBV2 and TRBJ1-2; 7 positions agree with TRBD1. After removal of 7 bases from V and 6 bases from J, the junction contained 5 bases not matched to a gene. The length of the CDR3 is 12 residues. CDR1 is SNHLY and CDR2 is FYNNEI in the germline V gene. The CDR3: CASTPTGHGYTF. CDR3 nucleotide sequence: TGTGCCAGCACCCCGACAGGGCATGGCTACACCTTC.

The chain uses TRBV3-1 (or the pseudogene TRBV3-2) and TRBJ2-3; a possible D gene is TRBD2 (5 bases). This CDR3 has 16 residues. The V gene's germline CDR1 is LGHDT and CDR2 YNNKEL (reference sequence). V was pared by 1 base and J by 1 base, with 12 bases between. DNA of the CDR3: TGTGCCAGCAGCCAAGTCGCCGGGGTGGGCACAGATACGCAGTATTTT. Its translation is CASSQVAGVGTDTQYF.

This clone was counted at least ten times. The chain employs TRBV7-8 and TRBJ1-1; unclear D gene. V shed 5 bases and J shed 4 bases, with 17 bases lying between them. Germline V gene data show CDR1 as SGHVS and CDR2 as FQNEAQ. The CDR3 spans 15 residues. The CDR3, as DNA: TGTGCCAGCAGCACAGACATTCGGGCGGGCACTGAAGCTTTCTTT. Protein product: CASSTDIRAGTEAFF.

V and J are TRBV2 and TRBJ1-1; unclear D gene. Germline CDR1 is SNHLY and CDR2 is FYNNEI. The CDR3 length is 14 residues. V shed 1 base and J shed 1 base, with 7 bases lying between them. The CDR3 reads CASSEEGGNTEAFF. DNA of the CDR3: TGTGCCAGCAGTGAAGAAGGAGGGAACACTGAAGCTTTCTTT. The full variable domain, completed using reference TRBV2 and TRBJ1-1, is EPEVTQTPSHQVTQMGQEVILRCVPISNHLYFYWYRQILGQKVEFLVSFYNNEISEKSEIFDDQFSVERPDGSNFTLKIRSTKLEDSAMYFCASSEEGGNTEAFFGQGTRLTVV.

The V gene is TRBV7-9, the J gene TRBJ1-3; a possible D gene is TRBD1 (5 bases). The CDR3 length is 17 residues. Germline V gene data show CDR1 as SEHNR and CDR2 as FQNEAQ (reference sequence). V was clipped by 1 base and J by 4 bases, with 17 bases between them. Written as DNA, the CDR3 is TGTGCCAGCAGCTTAGGGAGGGACCCAACCCTGGGAAACACCATATATTTT. It encodes CASSLGRDPTLGNTIYF.

The genes are TRBV5-4 and TRBJ1-1; D is uncertain. From germline, CDR1 is SGHNT and CDR2 YYREEE (reference sequence). With 2 bases removed from V and 1 base from J, the gap between germline ends came to 6 bases. The CDR3 loop spans 13 amino acids. For the CDR3, the DNA is TGTGCCAGCAGCTTATCAGAGAACACTGAAGCTTTCTTT. The encoded protein is CASSLSENTEAFF.

The chain links TRBV7-9 to TRBJ2-2; 7 nucleotides line up with TRBD2. Germline trimming cut 1 base from V and 2 bases from J; bases unmatched to any gene: 7. CDR1 and CDR2 (germline): SEHNR, FQNEAQ (reference sequence). The CDR3 extends over 17 amino acids. The CDR3 loop reads CASSLETGGGNTGELFF. The CDR3 bases are TGTGCCAGCAGCTTAGAGACGGGCGGGGGAAACACCGGGGAGCTGTTTTTT.

This sequence joins TRBV6-2 or TRBV6-3 and TRBJ1-1; D is ambiguous. Germline CDR1 and CDR2: MNHEY and SVGEGT. The CDR3 spans 12 residues. Trimming took 6 bases from V and 6 from J, leaving 11 bases between them. The CDR3 protein is CASSRPVAEAFF. For the CDR3, the DNA is TGTGCCAGCAGCCGCCCGGTCGCTGAAGCTTTCTTT.

The rearrangement uses TRBV18 and TRBJ1-5, with a possible D match to TRBD1 (6 bases). Germline V gives CDR1 KGHSH, CDR2 LQKENI. The CDR3 extends over 15 amino acids. V lost 5 bases, J lost 0 bases, and 11 bases lay in between. The CDR3 DNA follows: TGTGCCAGCTCAGCCCGACAGGATAGCAATCAGCCCCAGCATTTT. Translated, it gives CASSARQDSNQPQHF.

The chain couples TRBV4-1 to TRBJ1-3; 8 bases are shared with TRBD1. The CDR3 has 16 amino acids. V gave up 3 bases and J gave up 3 bases; unmatched junction bases: 7. CDR1 is MGHRA, CDR2 YSYEKL, per germline. The CDR3 spells CASSHLGQGYGNTIYF. In DNA, the CDR3 is TGCGCCAGCAGCCACCTAGGACAGGGATATGGAAACACCATATATTTT.

The chain links TRBV10-3 to TRBJ1-2; a weak D match, TRBD1 (5 bases). V gave up 4 bases and J gave up 0 bases, with 15 bases separating them. This CDR3 contains 16 residues. CDR1 and CDR2 from the germline V gene are ENHRY and SYGVKD. This CDR3 is CAISADSPYSNYGYTF. DNA of the CDR3: TGTGCCATCAGTGCAGACAGCCCTTACTCTAACTATGGCTACACCTTC.

V gene TRBV6-5 combines with J gene TRBJ1-1, with a tentative D call TRBD1 (5 bases). The V gene lost 6 bases and the J gene lost 8 bases, with 10 bases spanning the gap. The CDR3 is made up of 11 amino acids. Germline CDR1 and CDR2: MNHEY and SVGAGI. The CDR3 loop is CASSMGGEAFF. CDR3 DNA sequence: TGTGCCAGCAGCATGGGGGGAGAAGCTTTCTTT.

This chain uses TRBV14 with TRBJ1-2; tentative D call: TRBD1 (5 bases). Germline CDR1 and CDR2: SGHDN and FVKESK. V lost 1 base to trimming and J lost 8 bases, with 17 bases between them. CDR3 length: 15 amino acids. The CDR3 region has the DNA TGTGCCAGCAGCCAAGGATTGCAGGGTTCACGAGGCTACACCTTC. It is translated as CASSQGLQGSRGYTF.

V gene TRBV3-1 (or the pseudogene TRBV3-2) combines with J gene TRBJ1-1; D gene ambiguous. CDR1 LGHDT and CDR2 YNNKEL come from the germline V gene (reference sequence). The V gene lost 7 bases and the J gene lost 4 bases, with 16 bases spanning the gap. The CDR3 runs 14 residues. Here the CDR3 reads CASISGALGTEAFF. Here the CDR3 DNA reads TGTGCCAGCATTAGTGGAGCGCTGGGCACTGAAGCTTTCTTT.

The rearrangement uses TRBV21-1 and TRBJ2-4; the D call of TRBD2 is as the table states it, not checked on the DNA. TRBV21-1 is a pseudogene locus. CDR3 length: 14 amino acids. The CDR3 sequence: CARVPGSCENIQYF. The CDR3 coding sequence is TGTGCCAGAGTACCTGGGAGCTGCGAAAACATTCAGTACTTC.

The CDR3 here is CASSQVGNRVKEGANVLTF. Here the CDR3 DNA reads TGCGCCAGCAGCCAAGTAGGGAACAGGGTAAAGGAAGGGGCCAACGTCCTGACTTTC. The J gene is TRBJ2-6, the V gene TRBV4-1; a weak D match, TRBD1 (6 bases). Trimming took off 1 base at V and 4 bases at J, with 20 bases between the two ends. The germline V gene encodes CDR1 MGHRA and CDR2 YSYEKL. The CDR3 covers 19 residues.

V gene TRBV6-4 combines with J gene TRBJ1-1; unclear D gene. From germline, CDR1 is MRHNA and CDR2 SNTAGT. This CDR3 is built from 13 residues. V was pared by 6 bases and J by 0 bases, with 8 bases between. CDR3 nucleotides: TGTGCCAGCAGGAAAGGAGTGAACACTGAAGCTTTCTTT. Protein sequence: CASRKGVNTEAFF.

The chain recombines TRBV5-1 with TRBJ2-1; 14 nucleotides align to TRBD2. The length of the CDR3 is 18 residues. J lost 6 bases, V lost 4 bases, and 12 bases had no gene match. Germline CDR1 reads SGHRS; CDR2 reads YFSETQ. The CDR3 sequence is CASSVGTSGGSSLNEQFF. The DNA of the CDR3 is TGCGCCAGCAGCGTCGGGACTAGCGGGGGCTCTTCGCTCAATGAGCAGTTCTTC. Drawing the rest from reference TRBV5-1 and TRBJ2-1, the complete variable domain is KAGVTQTPRYLIKTRGQQVTLSCSPISGHRSVSWYQQTPGQGLQFLFEYFSETQRNKGNFPGRFSGRQFSNSRSEMNVSTLELGDSALYLCASSVGTSGGSSLNEQFFGPGTRLTVL.

The rearrangement links TRBV21-1 to TRBJ2-1; the table's D call of TRBD2 was not tested on the DNA. TRBV21-1 is listed as a pseudogene. The CDR3 is 11 residues long. The CDR3 here is CASSNFNEQFF. The CDR3 coding sequence is TGTGCCAGCAGTAACTTTAATGAGCAGTTCTTC.